The T cell receptor beta chain described here comes from a study of cytomegalovirus exposure and HLA in healthy donors. Use of 60 Vbeta and 13 Jbeta primers characterized the PCR. Assay: immunoSEQ multiplex PCR; the TCRdb copy retains only in-frame clones and omits some. The sample carries under 200,000 clones, roughly 73% recorded once. General observations from the study: On later analysis, the bulk of CMV-associated TCR beta chains appeared to be HLA-restricted.

On this clone: The target antigen is unknown.

The clonotype comes from a female donor in good health and CMV-seronegative. Material for sequencing was PBMCs.

The chain's CDR3 is CSVEWGMNTEAFF. CDR3 sequence (DNA): TGCAGCGTTGAATGGGGCATGAACACTGAAGCTTTCTTT. The V and J genes are TRBV29-1 and TRBJ1-1, with a possible D match to TRBD1 (5 bases). Trimming removed 2 bases from V and 0 bases from J, with 7 bases in between. The CDR3 runs 13 residues. The germline gives CDR1 SQVTM, CDR2 ANQGSEA.